The rows below give T cell receptor beta chains drawn from one sample of a study of OX40 agonist ivuxolimab in advanced cancers. Assay used: immunoSEQ multiplex PCR; TCRdb lists only in-frame clones, some missing. The table has 100,000 or so clones, approximately 90% seen once. The source material was CD4+ or CD8+ T cells sorted from blood, sampled in a trial of the OX40 agonist ivuxolimab. The receptor source for this set is an adult with an advanced solid tumor such as melanoma, head and neck, liver or kidney cancer. CDR3s include the opening cysteine and the closing phenylalanine or tryptophan. The D gene is left open where the match is weak. Size tells how often a clone was seen (once, few, many) or the class of an expanded clone, and some rows leave it out.

j_call clone_size v_call d_call cdr3_aa cdr3_nt
TRBJ2-7 . TRBV9 TRBD2 CASSVYIAGGEQYF TGTGCCAGCAGCGTATATATAGCGGGAGGCGAGCAGTACTTC
TRBJ2-3 . TRBV2 . CASSDTRTANTQYF TGTGCCAGCAGTGACACTAGGACAGCAAATACGCAGTATTTT
TRBJ2-5 . TRBV29-1 . CSGRERETQYF TGCAGCGGACGGGAGAGAGAGACCCAGTACTTC
TRBJ2-2 . TRBV7-9 . CASSYTGPGELFF TGTGCCAGCAGCTACACAGGTCCCGGGGAGCTGTTTTTT
TRBJ2-7 . TRBV27 . CASSLYGGGIYEQYF TGTGCCAGCAGTTTATACGGAGGGGGGATCTACGAGCAGTACTTC
TRBJ1-2 . TRBV11-1 TRBD1 CASSLDGGQYYGYTF TGTGCCAGCAGCTTAGATGGGGGACAGTACTATGGCTACACCTTC
TRBJ2-1 . TRBV7-8 TRBD2 CASSAQREGGEQFF TGTGCCAGCTCGGCCCAGCGGGAGGGTGGTGAGCAGTTCTTC
TRBJ2-1 . TRBV19 TRBD2 CASSFGGLAGGDNEQFF TGTGCCAGTAGTTTCGGTGGACTAGCGGGAGGGGACAATGAGCAGTTCTTC
TRBJ2-1 . TRBV2 TRBD2 CASRGGLAGKGYKNEQFF TGTGCCAGCAGAGGGGGACTAGCGGGGAAGGGCTACAAGAATGAGCAGTTCTTC
TRBJ2-1 . TRBV29-1 TRBD2 CSVSTSGQYNEQFF TGCAGCGTTAGTACTAGCGGGCAATACAATGAGCAGTTCTTC
TRBJ2-5 . TRBV7-2 TRBD2 CASSPRLAAQETQYF TGTGCCAGCAGCCCTCGACTAGCGGCGCAAGAGACCCAGTACTTC
TRBJ2-7 . TRBV7-2 TRBD2 CASSNSGTSGSYEQYF TGTGCCAGCAGCAACTCCGGGACTAGCGGGAGTTACGAGCAGTACTTC
TRBJ2-1 . TRBV4-3 . CASSQDGRGNNNEQFF TGCGCCAGCAGCCAAGATGGACGGGGGAATAACAATGAGCAGTTCTTC
TRBJ2-3 . TRBV5-6 . CASSLGERGHTDTQYF TGTGCCAGCAGCTTGGGAGAAAGGGGCCACACAGATACGCAGTATTTT
TRBJ2-7 once TRBV11-2 . CASSLSRDEQYF TGTGCCAGCAGCTTATCCCGGGACGAGCAGTACTTC
TRBJ2-2 . TRBV18 . CASSPGAGPGAGELFF TGTGCCAGCTCCCCGGGGGCCGGACCGGGGGCCGGGGAGCTGTTTTTT
TRBJ2-3 . TRBV21-1 . CASSKGPGDNTDTQYF TGTGCCAGCAGCAAGGGGCCAGGGGACAACACAGATACGCAGTATTTT
TRBJ1-1 . TRBV6-1 TRBD1 CASSGRGGTGPWTEAFF TGTGCCAGCAGTGGTCGCGGGGGGACAGGCCCTTGGACTGAAGCTTTCTTT
TRBJ2-3 . TRBV5-1 TRBD1 CASSPGRQGITDTQYF TGCGCCAGCAGCCCTGGACGACAGGGGATCACAGATACGCAGTATTTT
TRBJ1-5 . TRBV7-2 . CASSSDYNQPQHF TGTGCCAGCAGTTCAGACTATAATCAGCCCCAGCATTTT
TRBJ1-1 . TRBV20-1 . CSGGGFGAFF TGCAGTGGCGGGGGCTTTGGAGCTTTCTTT
TRBJ2-3 . TRBV5-1 . CASSLGSLGELTQYF TGCGCCAGCAGCTTGGGGTCTTTGGGTGAGCTTACGCAGTATTTT
TRBJ1-5 . TRBV7-8 . CASSLGRVGVGQPQHF TGTGCCAGCAGCTTAGGTCGGGTCGGGGTCGGCCAGCCCCAGCATTTT
TRBJ2-5 . TRBV7-3 TRBD2 CASSVAGVGETQYF TGTGCCAGCAGTGTAGCGGGAGTCGGAGAGACCCAGTACTTC
TRBJ1-5 once TRBV7-2 TRBD1 CASSTRQGAGQPQHF TGTGCCAGCAGCACCCGACAGGGCGCGGGTCAGCCCCAGCATTTT
TRBJ1-5 . TRBV7-6 . CASSLVPSNQPQHF TGTGCCAGCAGCTTAGTTCCGAGCAATCAGCCCCAGCATTTT
TRBJ1-3 once TRBV28 . CASTREGRFSGNTIYF TGTGCCAGCACCAGAGAGGGGCGGTTTTCTGGAAACACCATATATTTT
TRBJ2-3 . TRBV7-9 . CASSLGIGTLLSTDTQYF TGTGCCAGCAGCTTAGGTATAGGGACGCTACTTTCCACAGATACGCAGTATTTT
TRBJ2-1 . TRBV7-8 TRBD2 CASSLVMGLAGGEQFF TGTGCCAGCAGCTTAGTGATGGGACTAGCGGGAGGTGAGCAGTTCTTC
TRBJ1-5 . TRBV18 . CASSPGDDWDQPQHF TGTGCCAGCTCACCGGGTGATGATTGGGACCAGCCCCAGCATTTT
TRBJ2-1 . TRBV28 TRBD2 CASSFTALAGPRYNEQFF TGTGCCAGCAGTTTTACGGCGCTAGCGGGGCCCCGCTACAATGAGCAGTTCTTC
TRBJ1-5 few TRBV2 . CASSEYGTPVEPQHF TGTGCCAGCAGTGAATATGGGACACCGGTAGAGCCCCAGCATTTT
TRBJ2-7 . TRBV21-1 . CASRIAGGLDDEQYF TGTGCCAGCAGAATAGCGGGAGGCCTTGATGACGAGCAGTACTTC
TRBJ1-3 many TRBV19 . CASSHSTGSGNTIYF TGTGCCAGTAGCCATTCGACGGGCTCTGGAAACACCATATATTTT
TRBJ2-5 . TRBV7-9 TRBD1 CASSQLGQLGTETQYF TGTGCCAGCAGCCAGTTGGGACAGTTGGGTACAGAGACCCAGTACTTC
TRBJ2-7 . TRBV5-4 . CASSQGYEQYF TGTGCCAGCAGTCAGGGGTACGAGCAGTACTTC
TRBJ2-5 . TRBV5-1 TRBD2 CASSLALKRLAERRVETQYF TGCGCCAGCAGCTTGGCCCTGAAACGACTAGCGGAGCGGCGGGTGGAGACCCAGTACTTC
TRBJ2-4 . TRBV28 . CASSLPPQGMSKNIQYF TGTGCCAGCAGTTTACCCCCGCAGGGTATGTCCAAAAACATTCAGTACTTC